The 26 T cell receptor beta chains presented below share a single source sample, sequenced in a study of blood T cells in healthy people across ages. Primers used in a second PCR of about 7 to 12 cycles were a sample-barcoded 5' primer and a J-beta primer mix. TCRdb used MiXCR to reprocess the 5' RACE reads, holding one entry per CDR3 protein. The profile covers about 1.4 million distinct CDR3 sequences, with 55% to 75% appearing a single time and roughly 7% taken by the ten largest. Source material: blood. The receptors were sampled from a young man in good health.

This clonotype has more than one count but fewer than ten. The chain has TRBV10-3 and TRBJ2-7, with 7 bases fitting TRBD2. Losses at the gene ends were 8 bases for V and 4 bases for J; bases not matched to a gene: 14. The germline V gene has CDR1 ENHRY and CDR2 SYGVKD. The CDR3 loop spans 15 amino acids. CDR3 residues: CAIRKESGIGYEQYF. CDR3 DNA: TGTGCCATCCGTAAGGAAAGCGGGATAGGGTACGAGCAGTACTTC.

There are a few counts of this clonotype. The rearrangement joins TRBV29-1 to TRBJ2-7, with D tentatively TRBD2 (6 bases). V lost 6 bases to trimming and J lost 5 bases, with 17 bases between them. From germline, CDR1 is SQVTM and CDR2 ANQGSEA. The CDR3 runs to 13 residues. In DNA form, the CDR3 reads TGCAGCGTCCGCGGCCTAGCGCTCCACGAGCAGTACTTC. Translation: CSVRGLALHEQYF.

This clonotype was observed a few times. The J gene is TRBJ2-4, the V gene TRBV2; 8 bases fit TRBD1. The CDR3 length is 18 residues. From germline, CDR1 is SNHLY and CDR2 FYNNEI. J lost 6 bases, V lost 1 base, and 14 bases had no gene match. CDR3: CASSEEAGGTGLGNIQYF. CDR3 nucleotides: TGTGCCAGCAGTGAAGAGGCTGGAGGGACAGGACTTGGAAACATTCAGTACTTC.

This clonotype was observed a few times. The chain uses TRBV7-2 and TRBJ2-3; 7 bases are shared with TRBD1. This CDR3 contains 15 residues. The ends lost 4 bases at V and 1 base at J; junction bases unmatched: 5. Germline CDR1 SGHTA, CDR2 FQGNSA. The DNA for the CDR3 is TGTGCCAGCAGCTCCGGGACAGCGGGCACAGATACGCAGTATTTT. Encoded protein: CASSSGTAGTDTQYF.

This clonotype was detected a few times. The DNA is left out, because the CDR3 cannot be placed on it with certainty; the CDR3 is given as TCRdb lists it. The chain joins TRBV12-3 or TRBV12-4 to TRBJ2-7. Including both end residues, the CDR3 is 15 amino acids long. This chain's CDR3 is CASSSSDRGSYEQYF.

In DNA, the CDR3 is TGCAGTGCTCTCCCCTTGATTGAAGCTTTCTTT. The encoded protein is CSALPLIEAFF. The V call is TRBV20-1, the J call TRBJ1-1; D unresolved. V lost 5 bases and J 7 bases, leaving 11 bases between the germline ends. The CDR3 is made up of 11 amino acids. Per germline, CDR1 DFQATT and CDR2 SNEGSKA (reference sequence).

This sequence joins TRBV20-1 and TRBJ2-4; no firm D call. The J call may be mistaken, given a closer DNA end match to TRBJ2-7. This CDR3 comprises 13 residues. Germline V gives CDR1 DFQATT, CDR2 SNEGSKA (reference sequence). As DNA, the CDR3 is TGCAGTGCCACCCTGGACGGTACCTACGAGCAGTACTTC. Its protein is CSATLDGTYEQYF.

This chain connects TRBV7-9 to TRBJ2-2; possibly TRBD2 for D (6 bases). In germline, CDR1 is SEHNR, CDR2 FQNEAQ (reference sequence). The ends were cut back, 1 base at V and 0 bases at J, with 12 bases in the middle. The CDR3 runs 17 residues. In DNA, the CDR3 is TGTGCCAGCAGCTTAGGGCGGGACCCCTCGAACACCGGGGAGCTGTTTTTT. Translated: CASSLGRDPSNTGELFF.

The chain has TRBV7-8 and TRBJ2-3; 11 positions agree with TRBD2. V lost 5 bases and J lost 0; bases outside the gene matches: 4. This CDR3 is 16 amino acids long. Germline loops: CDR1 SGHVS, CDR2 FQNEAQ. The DNA of the CDR3 is TGTGCCAGCAGCGAGGGACTAGCGGCAAGCACAGATACGCAGTATTTT. This sequence encodes CASSEGLAASTDTQYF.

V is TRBV20-1 and J is TRBJ2-7; a possible D gene is TRBD1 (6 bases). Germline V gene sequence: CDR1 DFQATT, CDR2 SNEGSKA (reference sequence). CDR3 length: 14 amino acids. V gave up 0 bases and J gave up 2 bases, with 11 bases separating them. The CDR3 DNA reads TGCAGTGCTAGAGATCGTGAGGGGGCCTACGAGCAGTACTTC. The encoded protein is CSARDREGAYEQYF.

The chain uses TRBV20-1 and TRBJ1-2; possible D gene TRBD1, 5 bases. Trimming stripped 1 base from V and 2 bases from J, with 14 bases between. Germline V gives CDR1 DFQATT, CDR2 SNEGSKA (reference sequence). The CDR3 consists of 15 residues. The CDR3: CSARGGKSTNYGYTF. For the CDR3, the DNA is TGCAGTGCTAGAGGGGGCAAGTCAACGAACTATGGCTACACCTTC.

V gene TRBV10-2 combines with J gene TRBJ2-5, with D uncertain. Germline-derived CDR1 and CDR2 are WSHSY and SAAADI. V was cut by 1 base and J by 2 bases, with 11 bases left in between. The CDR3 loop spans 15 amino acids. The CDR3 region is CASSEFLGRQETQYF. The CDR3 nucleotides read TGCGCCAGCAGTGAGTTCTTGGGCAGACAAGAGACCCAGTACTTC.

CDR3 region: CASSQEEGLRLFF. As DNA, the CDR3 is TGCGCCAGCAGCCAAGAAGAGGGGTTAAGACTGTTTTTT. The V and J genes are TRBV4-1 and TRBJ1-4; tentatively, D is TRBD1 (5 bases). V lost 0 bases and J lost 13, with 12 bases in between. This CDR3 region has 13 residues. Germline assignment: CDR1 MGHRA and CDR2 YSYEKL.

V usage is TRBV10-1 and J usage is TRBJ1-4; no definite D call. In germline, CDR1 is WNHNN, CDR2 SYGVQD (reference sequence). The CDR3 has 13 amino acids. Trimming left V 2 bases short and J 7 bases short, with 8 bases between. The CDR3 sequence is CASSEIRGEKLFF. CDR3 DNA: TGCGCCAGCAGTGAGATCCGCGGTGAAAAACTGTTTTTT.

The table lists this clonotype with a few counts. The J gene is TRBJ1-2, the V gene TRBV7-2; a possible D gene is TRBD1 (5 bases). The CDR3 length is 15 residues. Germline V gives CDR1 SGHTA, CDR2 FQGNSA. V dropped 5 bases and J dropped 6 bases, with 19 bases sitting between them. This chain's CDR3 is CASSGYSQGADGYTF. The CDR3 bases are TGTGCCAGCAGCGGGTACAGTCAGGGCGCCGATGGCTACACCTTC. Together with reference TRBV7-2 and TRBJ1-2, the CDR3 gives the full variable domain: GAGVSQSPSNKVTEKGKDVELRCDPISGHTALYWYRQSLGQGLEFLIYFQGNSAPDKSGLPSDRFSAERTGGSVSTLTIQRTQQEDSAVYLCASSGYSQGADGYTFGSGTRLTVV.

The table lists this clonotype with a few counts. CDR3 region: CASSQLDEQYF. CDR3 DNA sequence: TGTGCCAGCAGTCAGCTGGATGAGCAGTACTTC. The chain recombines TRBV6-6 with TRBJ2-5; D is unclear. Germline CDR1 MNHNY, CDR2 SVGAGI (reference sequence). Trimming pared 5 bases from V and 11 bases from J, leaving 12 bases between. The CDR3 loop spans 11 amino acids.

V is TRBV4-2 and J is TRBJ2-1; D is possibly TRBD1 (6 bases). V was shortened by 3 bases and J by 10 bases, with 16 bases between the two germline ends. The CDR3 consists of 14 residues. CDR1 and CDR2 (germline): LGHNA, YNFKEQ. The chain's CDR3 is CASSQEGQRYEQFF. In DNA form, the CDR3 reads TGTGCCAGCAGCCAGGAAGGACAGCGGTACGAGCAGTTCTTC.

The chain carries TRBV6-2 or TRBV6-3 and TRBJ2-3; D might be TRBD1 (5 bases). CDR3 length equals 16 residues. The V gene's germline CDR1 is MNHEY and CDR2 SVGEGT. Between the trimmed V and J ends, which lost 2 bases and 0 bases, there was a span of 12 bases. The CDR3 reads CASSYGQGTSTDTQYF. In DNA, the CDR3 is TGTGCCAGCAGTTACGGGCAGGGCACTAGCACAGATACGCAGTATTTT.

This sequence joins TRBV7-2 and TRBJ2-4; D not resolved. The J call is uncertain, as TRBJ2-7 better fits the DNA end. CDR3 length: 15 residues. Germline assignment: CDR1 SGHTA and CDR2 FQGNSA. For the CDR3, the DNA is TGTGCCAGCAGCTTAGGTACCGGGTTTCAAAACGAGCAGTACTTC. Residues: CASSLGTGFQNEQYF.

The chain recombines TRBV10-3 with TRBJ2-1; D is unresolved. There are 13 residues in the CDR3. CDR1 and CDR2 (germline): ENHRY, SYGVKD. V dropped 4 bases and J dropped 4 bases, with 8 bases sitting between them. The CDR3 spells CAISVDLYNEQFF. CDR3 DNA sequence: TGTGCCATCAGTGTCGACCTTTACAATGAGCAGTTCTTC.

This clonotype was seen once. The chain carries TRBV28 and TRBJ1-2; D is undetermined. Trimming cost V 6 bases and J 6 bases, with 14 bases left between them. CDR3 length: 13 residues. Germline values: CDR1 MDHEN, CDR2 SYDVKM. CDR3 sequence reads: CASRPIPLHGYTF. CDR3 sequence (DNA): TGTGCCAGCAGGCCGATCCCTCTACATGGCTACACCTTC.

The gene calls are TRBV4-1 and TRBJ2-3, with TRBD1 as a possible D gene (5 bases). The CDR3 extends over 14 amino acids. Germline V gene sequence: CDR1 MGHRA, CDR2 YSYEKL. Trimming stripped 4 bases from V and 2 bases from J, with 10 bases between. CDR3 bases: TGCGCCAGCAGCCCTTTGGGGCACACAGATACGCAGTATTTT. Residues: CASSPLGHTDTQYF.

The CDR3 bases are TGTGCCAGCAGTGGTAATCCGGGCCCTTGGGATGAGCAGTACTTC. It specifies CASSGNPGPWDEQYF. V gene TRBV6-4 combines with J gene TRBJ2-5; D remains unclear. V shed 4 bases and J shed 11 bases, with 23 bases lying between them. Germline-derived CDR1 and CDR2 are MRHNA and SNTAGT. This CDR3 has 15 residues.

V gene TRBV29-1 combines with J gene TRBJ1-1, with D unresolved. The germline CDR1 and CDR2 sequences are SQVTM and ANQGSEA. The CDR3 covers 14 residues. V lost 4 bases to trimming and J lost 5 bases, with 17 bases between them. Here the CDR3 DNA reads TGCAGCGTTGCCCTAAGGGTTGGCTGGACTGAAGCTTTCTTT. This gives the protein CSVALRVGWTEAFF.

This clonotype has only a few counts. V and J are TRBV10-3 and TRBJ1-2; D call uncertain. There are 13 residues in the CDR3. V lost 1 base and J 8 bases, leaving 11 bases between the germline ends. Germline values: CDR1 ENHRY, CDR2 SYGVKD. As DNA, the CDR3 is TGTGCCATCAGTGAGTACGGTCTAGGAGGCTACACCTTC. It translates to CAISEYGLGGYTF.

There are a few counts of this clonotype. The V call is TRBV20-1, the J call TRBJ2-7; the match to TRBD2 covers 10 bases. CDR3 length equals 15 residues. J lost 1 base, V lost 0 bases, and 3 bases had no gene match. Looked up from germline, CDR1 is DFQATT and CDR2 is SNEGSKA (reference sequence). The CDR3 DNA follows: TGCAGTGCTAGAGATCCAGCGGGGGGGTCCTACGAGCAGTACTTC. Amino acids: CSARDPAGGSYEQYF.